These 30 T cell receptor beta chains were sequenced from one sample in a study of identical twins. Each CDR3 protein is one row after TCRdb ran MiXCR on the 5' RACE reads. The table records 400,000 to 550,000 distinct CDR3 sequences, roughly a fifth of them present only once. This same sample was also part of a study on T cells expressing NK-cell markers.

Sequencing was done on a sample of CD4+ T cells sorted from blood. The receptors shown here come from a woman aged 18-29 years in good health.

This clonotype has a handful of counts. The chain combines TRBV6-1 with TRBJ2-1, with a weak D call TRBD1 (6 bases). The CDR3 runs 15 residues. Trimming stripped 6 bases from V and 4 bases from J, with 16 bases between. Germline assignment: CDR1 MNHNS and CDR2 SASEGT. CDR3 amino acids: CASSKGELIYNEQFF. DNA for the CDR3: TGTGCCAGCAGCAAGGGGGAACTGATTTACAATGAGCAGTTCTTC.

This chain joins TRBV5-1 and TRBJ2-1; no definite D call. Germline CDR1 SGHRS, CDR2 YFSETQ. V was pared by 2 bases and J by 3 bases, with 9 bases between. This CDR3 is 14 amino acids long. CDR3 DNA sequence: TGCGCCAGCAGCTTTTCACCACTCTACAATGAGCAGTTCTTC. Amino acids: CASSFSPLYNEQFF. Combining the CDR3 with reference TRBV5-1 and TRBJ2-1 gives the whole variable domain KAGVTQTPRYLIKTRGQQVTLSCSPISGHRSVSWYQQTPGQGLQFLFEYFSETQRNKGNFPGRFSGRQFSNSRSEMNVSTLELGDSALYLCASSFSPLYNEQFFGPGTRLTVL.

This clonotype was detected ten times or more. This chain joins TRBV9 and TRBJ2-1; TRBD1 might be the D (6 bases). Trimming took off 0 bases at V and 3 bases at J, with 10 bases between the two ends. There are 15 residues in the CDR3. CDR1 SGDLS and CDR2 YYNGEE come from the germline V gene. The CDR3 DNA follows: TGTGCCAGCAGCGTAGCTGGGGGCAGCTACAATGAGCAGTTCTTC. It is translated as CASSVAGGSYNEQFF.

The J gene is TRBJ2-7, the V gene TRBV5-5; no definite D call. There are 14 residues in the CDR3. Trimming cost V 2 bases and J 5 bases, with 14 bases left between them. Germline V gene sequence: CDR1 SGHKS, CDR2 YYEKEE (reference sequence). The CDR3 DNA reads as TGTGCCAGCAGCTTCCGGCAGGTGGGTCACGAGCAGTACTTC. This sequence encodes CASSFRQVGHEQYF.

V is TRBV7-9 and J is TRBJ2-1; 10 positions agree with TRBD2. V was clipped by 3 bases and J by 7 bases; unmatched bases: 9. Germline-derived CDR1 and CDR2 are SEHNR and FQNEAQ (reference sequence). The CDR3 runs to 16 residues. DNA for the CDR3: TGTGCCAGCAGCTTCCTTCCTAGCGGGAGTCAAAATGAGCAGTTCTTC. Encoded protein: CASSFLPSGSQNEQFF.

The J gene is TRBJ1-1, the V gene TRBV29-1; 10 bases align to TRBD1. Trimming removed 3 bases from V and 2 bases from J; junction bases left unmatched: 3. Per germline, CDR1 SQVTM and CDR2 ANQGSEA. The CDR3 length is 14 residues. CDR3 loop: CSVDRTGGNTEAFF. The CDR3 bases are TGCAGCGTTGACCGGACAGGGGGAAACACTGAAGCTTTCTTT.

The chain is built from TRBV20-1 and TRBJ2-7; D not resolved. Germline V CDR1 and CDR2: DFQATT, SNEGSKA (reference sequence). Trimming removed 1 base at V and 3 bases at J, with 10 bases between. The CDR3 is made up of 13 amino acids. CDR3 bases: TGCAGTGCTAGAGTCACGACGAGCTACGAGCAGTACTTC. Protein: CSARVTTSYEQYF.

This clonotype came up a few times. V gene TRBV6-5 combines with J gene TRBJ2-7; no reliable D call. The V gene's germline CDR1 is MNHEY and CDR2 SVGAGI. Trimming took off 0 bases at V and 2 bases at J, with 8 bases between the two ends. The CDR3 totals 14 residues. The CDR3 sequence: CASSYSRRTYEQYF. Here the CDR3 DNA reads TGTGCCAGCAGTTACTCTCGTCGGACCTACGAGCAGTACTTC.

CDR3 DNA sequence: TGTGCCAGCAGCGTCGGGACTAGCGGGGCGGAGACCCAGTACTTC. Its translation: CASSVGTSGAETQYF. The chain joins TRBV9 to TRBJ2-5; 13 bases align to TRBD2. The germline V gene encodes CDR1 SGDLS and CDR2 YYNGEE. The CDR3 extends over 15 amino acids. The V and J ends lost 2 bases and 5 bases, in that order; junction bases with no gene match: 3.

This clonotype was counted many times. V gene TRBV12-3 or TRBV12-4 combines with J gene TRBJ2-5; D gene unclear. This CDR3 has 13 residues. Between the trimmed V and J ends, which lost 7 bases and 1 base, there was a span of 10 bases. CDR3 sequence: CASTRRAQETQYF. The CDR3 region has the DNA TGTGCCAGCACCCGAAGGGCCCAAGAGACCCAGTACTTC.

This clonotype was picked up a small number of times. This chain links TRBV6-6 with TRBJ2-7; 8 positions agree with TRBD1. Germline trimming cut 6 bases from V and 2 bases from J; bases unmatched to any gene: 3. The CDR3 has 13 amino acids. Germline V gene data show CDR1 as MNHNY and CDR2 as SVGAGI (reference sequence). CDR3 residues: CASRSGQAYEQYF. CDR3 coding DNA: TGTGCCAGCAGATCGGGACAGGCCTACGAGCAGTACTTC.

This clonotype appeared once. The gene calls are TRBV6-2 or TRBV6-3 and TRBJ2-7; 11 nucleotides line up with TRBD1. J gave up 7 bases and V 5 bases, and 10 bases lay outside the gene matches. The CDR3 has 15 residues. Looked up from germline, CDR1 is MNHEY and CDR2 is SVGEGT. This CDR3 reads CASSGPGQGVYEQYF. The CDR3 coding sequence is TGTGCCAGCAGTGGGCCGGGACAGGGGGTGTATGAGCAGTACTTC.

J is TRBJ1-1 and V is TRBV29-1; 8 positions match TRBD1. The V gene end was trimmed by 7 bases and the J gene end by 4 bases; junction bases not matched to a gene: 17. The CDR3 covers 16 residues. Germline CDR1 SQVTM, CDR2 ANQGSEA. This chain's CDR3 is CSGGGSGDRKTTEAFF. The CDR3 DNA reads TGCAGCGGCGGAGGCTCTGGGGACAGGAAGACCACTGAAGCTTTCTTT.

CDR3 loop: CASSQVGQGKGAAFF. The DNA of the CDR3 is TGTGCCAGCAGCCAAGTGGGACAGGGTAAGGGAGCCGCTTTCTTT. J is TRBJ1-1 and V is TRBV4-2; 9 positions agree with TRBD1. The junction had 11 bases not matched to a gene; V was cut back by 1 base and J by 11 bases. CDR1 and CDR2 (germline): LGHNA, YNFKEQ. This CDR3 comprises 15 residues.

This clonotype was counted only a few times. CDR3 in amino acids: CAISSGRETQYF. For the CDR3, the DNA is TGTGCCATCAGCTCAGGCAGGGAGACCCAGTACTTC. The chain has TRBV10-3 and TRBJ2-5; no clear D. Trimming removed 6 bases from V and 5 bases from J, with 10 bases in between. The CDR3 is 12 amino acids. Per germline, CDR1 ENHRY and CDR2 SYGVKD.

The V call is TRBV1, the J call TRBJ2-7. TRBV1 is classified as a pseudogene. The CDR3 is 15 amino acids. CDR3 region: CTSSQDCGVEYEQYF. In nucleotides, the CDR3 is TGCACCAGCAGCCAAGATTGTGGAGTGGAGTACGAGCAGTACTTC.

This chain links TRBV5-6 with TRBJ2-3, with 9 bases matching TRBD2. With V trimmed by 7 bases and J by 3 bases, 18 bases remained unmatched. CDR3 length: 18 amino acids. Looked up from germline, CDR1 is SGHDT and CDR2 is YYEEEE. CDR3 sequence: CASGPGHDSGSGTDTQYF. The CDR3 coding sequence is TGTGCCAGCGGCCCCGGGCACGATAGCGGGAGTGGGACAGATACGCAGTATTTT. The whole variable domain, remainder taken from reference TRBV5-6 and TRBJ2-3, is DAGVTQSPTHLIKTRGQQVTLRCSPKSGHDTVSWYQQALGQGPQFIFQYYEEEERQRGNFPDRFSGHQFPNYSSELNVNALLLGDSALYLCASGPGHDSGSGTDTQYFGPGTRLTVL.

Only a few counts were recorded for this clonotype. The gene calls are TRBV5-1 and TRBJ1-1; perhaps TRBD1 as D (5 bases). The germline V gene encodes CDR1 SGHRS and CDR2 YFSETQ. This CDR3 is 14 amino acids long. With 4 bases removed from V and 3 bases from J, the gap between germline ends came to 13 bases. The CDR3 DNA sequence: TGCGCCAGCAGCGGCAGGGAGGTCGACACTGAAGCTTTCTTT. Translating gives CASSGREVDTEAFF. Variable domain in full (rest from reference TRBV5-1 and TRBJ1-1): KAGVTQTPRYLIKTRGQQVTLSCSPISGHRSVSWYQQTPGQGLQFLFEYFSETQRNKGNFPGRFSGRQFSNSRSEMNVSTLELGDSALYLCASSGREVDTEAFFGQGTRLTVV.

The V gene is TRBV7-2, the J gene TRBJ1-1, with TRBD1 matching over 8 bases. Germline CDR1 SGHTA, CDR2 FQGNSA. The CDR3 is made up of 14 amino acids. Trimming removed 3 bases from V and 6 bases from J; junction bases left unmatched: 6. This CDR3 is CASSFARGLSEAFF. The CDR3 nucleotides are TGTGCCAGCAGCTTTGCCAGGGGGCTGTCTGAAGCTTTCTTT.

There are a few counts of this clonotype. V gene TRBV11-3 combines with J gene TRBJ2-7, with no clear D. The V and J ends lost 6 bases and 3 bases respectively, with 18 bases between them. The CDR3 contains 15 residues. CDR1 SGHNT and CDR2 YENEEA come from the germline V gene. CDR3 sequence (DNA): TGTGCCAGCAGGGGAAGTAGCACACCTTTCTACGAGCAGTACTTC. This sequence encodes CASRGSSTPFYEQYF.

This clonotype was seen a handful of times. The chain joins TRBV28 to TRBJ1-5; tentatively, D is TRBD1 (6 bases). The length of the CDR3 is 13 residues. V was shortened by 2 bases and J by 14 bases, with 16 bases between the two germline ends. Germline-derived CDR1 and CDR2 are MDHEN and SYDVKM. DNA of the CDR3: TGTGCCAGCAGTTTAGGAGTGAGACAGGCCGAGCATTTT. It translates to CASSLGVRQAEHF.

The chain joins TRBV6-2 or TRBV6-3 to TRBJ2-3, with 10 bases aligning to TRBD2. CDR1 MNHEY and CDR2 SVGEGT come from the germline V gene. The CDR3 spans 16 residues. The J segment lost 5 bases and the V segment lost 2 bases, leaving 7 bases of the junction unmatched. DNA for the CDR3: TGTGCCAGCAGTTACGGTCTAGCGGGAGTGGGAGATACGCAGTATTTT. It yields the protein CASSYGLAGVGDTQYF.

This clonotype was seen more than once but under ten times. The chain joins TRBV21-1 to TRBJ2-7; TRBD2, the table's D call, was not compared with the DNA. TRBV21-1 is an annotated pseudogene. CDR3 size: 15 residues. In DNA form, the CDR3 reads TGTGCCAGCAGCAAGGGGAATTCCTCCCCCTACGAGCAGTACTTC. Residues: CASSKGNSSPYEQYF.

CDR3 sequence (DNA): TGTGCCAGCAGTTCGTACCTGGGACCAAACTATGGCTACACCTTC. This encodes CASSSYLGPNYGYTF. The rearrangement links TRBV27 to TRBJ1-2, with TRBD1 as a possible D gene (5 bases). Germline V gene sequence: CDR1 MNHEY, CDR2 SMNVEV (reference sequence). The CDR3 consists of 15 residues. V gave up 4 bases and J gave up 2 bases, with 14 bases separating them.

This clonotype appeared a few times. V is TRBV5-5 and J is TRBJ2-7, with 7 bases matching TRBD2. There are 15 residues in the CDR3. After removal of 9 bases from V and 0 bases from J, the junction contained 12 bases not matched to a gene. Germline CDR1 and CDR2: SGHKS and YYEKEE (reference sequence). The CDR3 reads CATGSGTTSSYEQYF. The CDR3 DNA reads TGTGCCACCGGCTCCGGGACTACGAGCTCCTACGAGCAGTACTTC.

In regard to this clonotype: The junction shows a germline mismatch at one end, possibly a read error. V usage is TRBV7-7 and J usage is TRBJ2-1; D call uncertain. Germline CDR1 SSHAT, CDR2 FNYEAQ (reference sequence). The CDR3 has 15 residues. DNA for the CDR3: TGTGCTAGCAGCTGGGGTCGAGATAGGGCAAATGAGCAGTTCTTC. It codes for CASSWGRDRANEQFF.

A single count supports this clonotype. This sequence joins TRBV12-5 and TRBJ2-7; 9 bases are shared with TRBD2. J was trimmed by 4 bases and V by 1 base; bases with no gene match: 5. This CDR3 has 15 amino acids. In germline, CDR1 is LGHNT, CDR2 FRNRAP. The CDR3 reads CASGLGLAEGYEQYF. The CDR3 bases are TGTGCTAGTGGTTTGGGACTAGCGGAGGGATACGAGCAGTACTTC.

This clonotype occurred once. The CDR3 end shows no conserved phenylalanine or tryptophan, and so a read error is likely. The J gene is TRBJ1-1, the V gene TRBV3-1, with TRBD1 identical over 8 bases. CDR3 length: 17 amino acids. V lost 3 bases, J lost 4 bases, and 13 bases stayed unmatched. The V gene's germline CDR1 is LGHDT and CDR2 YNNKEL (reference sequence). The CDR3 is CASSQRRPGTGITEAFL. Here the CDR3 DNA reads TGTGCCAGCAGCCAGAGGCGCCCCGGGACAGGCATCACTGAAGCTTTCCTT.

J is TRBJ2-3 and V is TRBV10-1, with a possible D match to TRBD1 (5 bases). V lost 4 bases and J 4 bases, leaving 15 bases between the germline ends. The CDR3 consists of 15 residues. Per the germline V gene, CDR1 is WNHNN and CDR2 is SYGVQD (reference sequence). The CDR3: CASSAGWANADTQYF. As DNA, the CDR3 is TGCGCCAGCAGTGCAGGGTGGGCTAACGCAGATACGCAGTATTTT.

This clonotype was seen a handful of times. The chain uses TRBV6-2 or TRBV6-3 and TRBJ2-3; 13 nucleotides match TRBD2. From germline, CDR1 is MNHEY and CDR2 SVGEGT. The CDR3 loop spans 18 amino acids. The J segment lost 6 bases and the V segment lost 0 bases, leaving 9 bases of the junction unmatched. The chain's CDR3 is CASSYSRTSGSAGDTQYF. In DNA, the CDR3 is TGTGCCAGCAGTTACTCCCGGACTAGCGGGAGCGCCGGGGATACGCAGTATTTT.